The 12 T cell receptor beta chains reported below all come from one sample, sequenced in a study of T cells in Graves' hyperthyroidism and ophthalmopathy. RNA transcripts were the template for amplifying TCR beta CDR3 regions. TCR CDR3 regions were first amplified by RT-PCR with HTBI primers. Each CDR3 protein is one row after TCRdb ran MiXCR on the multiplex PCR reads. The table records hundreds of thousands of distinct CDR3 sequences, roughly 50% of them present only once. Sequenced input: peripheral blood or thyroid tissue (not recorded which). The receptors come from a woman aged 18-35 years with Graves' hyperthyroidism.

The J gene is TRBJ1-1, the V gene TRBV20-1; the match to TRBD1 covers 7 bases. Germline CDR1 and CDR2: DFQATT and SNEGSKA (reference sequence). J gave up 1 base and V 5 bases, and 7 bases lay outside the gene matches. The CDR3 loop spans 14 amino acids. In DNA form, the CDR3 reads TGCAGTGCTCTACTAGGACAGGAGAACACTGAAGCTTTCTTT. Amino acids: CSALLGQENTEAFF.

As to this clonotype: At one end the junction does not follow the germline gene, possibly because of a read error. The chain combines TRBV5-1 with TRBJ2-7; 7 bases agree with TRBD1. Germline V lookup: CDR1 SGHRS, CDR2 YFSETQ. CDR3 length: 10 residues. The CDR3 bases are TGCGCCAGCAGCTTAAATAGACAGGGTTTC. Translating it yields CASSLNRQGF.

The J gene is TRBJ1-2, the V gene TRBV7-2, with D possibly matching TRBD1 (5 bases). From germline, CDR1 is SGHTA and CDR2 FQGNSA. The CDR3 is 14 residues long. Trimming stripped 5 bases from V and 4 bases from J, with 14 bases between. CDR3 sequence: CASSRDGGIYGYTF. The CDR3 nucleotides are TGTGCCAGCAGCCGGGACGGGGGAATCTATGGCTACACCTTC.

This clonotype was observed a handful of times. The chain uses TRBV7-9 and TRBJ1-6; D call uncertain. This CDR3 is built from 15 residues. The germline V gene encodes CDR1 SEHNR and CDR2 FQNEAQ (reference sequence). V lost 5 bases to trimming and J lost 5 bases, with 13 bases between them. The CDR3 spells CASSQEFRDNSPLHF. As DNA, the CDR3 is TGTGCCAGCAGCCAAGAATTCAGAGATAATTCACCCCTCCACTTT.

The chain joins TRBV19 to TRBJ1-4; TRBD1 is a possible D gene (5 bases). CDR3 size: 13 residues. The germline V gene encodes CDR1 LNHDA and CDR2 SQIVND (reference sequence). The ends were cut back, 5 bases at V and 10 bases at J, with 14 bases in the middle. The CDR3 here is CASSSQGDGKLFF. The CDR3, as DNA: TGTGCCAGTAGTTCGCAGGGTGACGGAAAACTGTTTTTT.

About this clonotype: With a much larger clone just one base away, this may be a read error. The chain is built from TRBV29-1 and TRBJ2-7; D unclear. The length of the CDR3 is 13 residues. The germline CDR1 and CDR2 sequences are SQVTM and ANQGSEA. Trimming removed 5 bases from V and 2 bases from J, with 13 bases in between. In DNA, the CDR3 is TGCAGCGTTAGACTGGCAGCCACCTACGAGCAGTACTTC. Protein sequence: CSVRLAATYEQYF.

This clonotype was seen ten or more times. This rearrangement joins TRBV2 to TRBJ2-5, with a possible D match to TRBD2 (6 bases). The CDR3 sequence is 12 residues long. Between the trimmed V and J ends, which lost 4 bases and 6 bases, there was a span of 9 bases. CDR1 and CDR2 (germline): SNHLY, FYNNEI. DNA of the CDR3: TGTGCCAGCAGTGTCGGGAGACAGACCCAGTACTTC. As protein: CASSVGRQTQYF.

The CDR3 protein is CASSLRDGSNTGELFF. The CDR3 region has the DNA TGTGCCAGCAGCTTACGGGACGGCTCGAACACCGGGGAGCTGTTTTTT. This chain joins TRBV13 and TRBJ2-2; D might be TRBD1 or TRBD2, each matching 5 bases. Germline V lookup: CDR1 PRHDT, CDR2 FYEKMQ (reference sequence). This CDR3 contains 16 residues. V was shortened by 2 bases and J by 0 bases, with 10 bases between the two germline ends.

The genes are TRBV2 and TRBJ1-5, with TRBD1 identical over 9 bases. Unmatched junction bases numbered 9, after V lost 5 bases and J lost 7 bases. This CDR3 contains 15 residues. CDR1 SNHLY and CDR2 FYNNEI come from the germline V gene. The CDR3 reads CASSLETGGWQPQHF. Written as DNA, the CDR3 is TGTGCCAGCAGTTTGGAAACAGGGGGCTGGCAGCCCCAGCATTTT.

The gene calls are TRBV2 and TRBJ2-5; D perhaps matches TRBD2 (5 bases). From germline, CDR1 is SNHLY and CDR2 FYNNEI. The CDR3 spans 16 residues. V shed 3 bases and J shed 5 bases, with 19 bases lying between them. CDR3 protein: CASSETNGVSVETQYF. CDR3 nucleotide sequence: TGTGCCAGCAGTGAGACGAACGGGGTATCGGTGGAGACCCAGTACTTC.

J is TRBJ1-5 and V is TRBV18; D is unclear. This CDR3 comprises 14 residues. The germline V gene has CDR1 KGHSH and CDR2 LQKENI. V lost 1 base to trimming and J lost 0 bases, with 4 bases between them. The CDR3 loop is CASSPQNSNQPQHF. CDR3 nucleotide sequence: TGTGCCAGCTCACCACAGAATAGCAATCAGCCCCAGCATTTT.

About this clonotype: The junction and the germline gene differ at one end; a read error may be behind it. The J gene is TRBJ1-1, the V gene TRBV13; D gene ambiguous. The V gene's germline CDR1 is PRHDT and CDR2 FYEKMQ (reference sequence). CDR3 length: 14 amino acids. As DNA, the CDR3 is TGTGCCAGCAGTTTAGGCCTCAGTGATAAGGAAGCTTTCTTT. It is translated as CASSLGLSDKEAFF.